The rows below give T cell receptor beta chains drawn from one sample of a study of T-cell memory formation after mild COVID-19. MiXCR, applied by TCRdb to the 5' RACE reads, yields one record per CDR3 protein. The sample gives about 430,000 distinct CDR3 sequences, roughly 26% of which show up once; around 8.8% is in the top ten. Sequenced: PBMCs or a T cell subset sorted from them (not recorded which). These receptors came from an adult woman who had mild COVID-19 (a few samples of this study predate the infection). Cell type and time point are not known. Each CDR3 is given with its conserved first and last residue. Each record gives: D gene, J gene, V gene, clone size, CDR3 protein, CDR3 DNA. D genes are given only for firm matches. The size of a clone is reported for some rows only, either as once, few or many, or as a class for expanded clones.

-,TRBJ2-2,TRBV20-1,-,CSARVPNTGELFF,TGCAGTGCTAGAGTGCCAAACACCGGGGAGCTGTTTTTT
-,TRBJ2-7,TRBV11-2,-,CASSPGGGRDRLTYEQYF,TGTGCCAGCAGCCCAGGTGGGGGGCGGGACAGACTCACCTACGAGCAGTACTTC
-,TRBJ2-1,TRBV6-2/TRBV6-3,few,CASSYSMVRTSSYNEQFF,TGTGCCAGCAGTTACTCGATGGTCCGCACTTCCTCCTACAATGAGCAGTTCTTC
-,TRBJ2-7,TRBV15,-,CATSRDQETVYEQYF,TGTGCCACCAGCAGAGATCAAGAGACAGTCTACGAGCAGTACTTC
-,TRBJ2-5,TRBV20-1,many,CSAPLAQGETQYF,TGCAGTGCCCCCCTAGCGCAAGGAGAGACCCAGTACTTC
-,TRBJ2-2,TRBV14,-,CASSQDIGRGGELFF,TGTGCCAGCAGCCAAGATATAGGGCGAGGCGGGGAGCTGTTTTTT
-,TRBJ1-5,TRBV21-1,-,CASSKEQIPNQPQHF,TGTGCCAGCAGCAAAGAACAAATCCCCAATCAGCCCCAGCATTTT
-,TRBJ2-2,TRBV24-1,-,CATSVDWGTGELFF,TGTGCCACCAGTGTCGATTGGGGGACCGGGGAGCTGTTTTTT
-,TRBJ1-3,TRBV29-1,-,CSVSKRSSGNTIYF,TGCAGCGTCTCAAAGCGGAGCTCTGGAAACACCATATATTTT
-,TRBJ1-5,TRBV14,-,CASSPSGQGQPQHF,TGTGCCAGCAGCCCTTCAGGGCAGGGTCAGCCCCAGCATTTT
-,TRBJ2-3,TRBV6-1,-,CASSGQGLPLDTQYF,TGTGCCAGCAGTGGACAGGGACTCCCTCTTGATACGCAGTATTTT
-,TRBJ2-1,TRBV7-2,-,CASSAGWYNEQFF,TGTGCCAGCAGCGCGGGGTGGTACAATGAGCAGTTCTTC
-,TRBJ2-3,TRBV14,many,CASSQDRSADTQYF,TGTGCCAGCAGCCAAGATAGGAGCGCAGATACGCAGTATTTT
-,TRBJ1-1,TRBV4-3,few,CASSQDPGTEAFF,TGCGCCAGCAGCCAAGATCCAGGGACTGAAGCTTTCTTT
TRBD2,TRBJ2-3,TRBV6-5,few,CASKSLAGSSDTQYF,TGTGCCAGCAAGTCACTAGCGGGATCATCGGATACGCAGTATTTT
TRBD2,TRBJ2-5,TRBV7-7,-,CASSKSSGETQYF,TGTGCCAGCAGCAAATCTAGCGGGGAGACCCAGTACTTC
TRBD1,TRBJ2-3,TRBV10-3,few,CATNPGTDNTDTQYF,TGTGCCACCAATCCCGGGACAGATAACACAGATACGCAGTATTTT
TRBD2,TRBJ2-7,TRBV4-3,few,CASSQEAAGGGSYEQYF,TGCGCCAGCAGCCAAGAGGCGGCGGGAGGGGGGTCCTACGAGCAGTACTTC
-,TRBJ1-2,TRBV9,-,CASSAYRDSNYGYTF,TGTGCCAGCAGCGCCTACAGGGACTCTAACTATGGCTACACCTTC
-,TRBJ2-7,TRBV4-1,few,CASSQVGRGAYEQYF,TGCGCCAGCAGCCAAGTCGGTAGGGGCGCCTACGAGCAGTACTTC
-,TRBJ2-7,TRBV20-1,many,CSARAQGYEQYF,TGCAGTGCTAGAGCCCAGGGCTACGAGCAGTACTTC
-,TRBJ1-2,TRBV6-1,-,CASTPVQTPYGYTF,TGTGCCAGCACGCCTGTTCAGACACCCTATGGCTACACCTTC
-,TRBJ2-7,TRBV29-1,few,CSVLATEAYEQYF,TGCAGCGTCCTGGCGACTGAGGCCTACGAGCAGTACTTC
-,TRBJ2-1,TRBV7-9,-,CASSFPGGDHNEQFF,TGTGCCAGCAGCTTTCCAGGGGGGGATCACAATGAGCAGTTCTTC
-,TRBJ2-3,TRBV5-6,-,CASSLAARGTDTQYF,TGTGCCAGCAGCTTGGCGGCCAGGGGCACAGATACGCAGTATTTT
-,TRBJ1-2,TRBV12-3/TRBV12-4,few,CASSLSGLAGYTF,TGTGCCAGCAGTTTGTCCGGGCTAGCGGGCTACACCTTC
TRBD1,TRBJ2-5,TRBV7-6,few,CASSLDFQGEETQYF,TGTGCCAGCAGCTTAGATTTCCAGGGGGAAGAGACCCAGTACTTC
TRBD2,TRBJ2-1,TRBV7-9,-,CASSPGLAGVTSYNEQFF,TGTGCCAGCAGCCCTGGACTAGCGGGGGTAACCTCCTACAATGAGCAGTTCTTC
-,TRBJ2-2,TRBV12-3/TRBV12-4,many,CASILKRGLSTGELFF,TGTGCCAGCATCCTCAAACGGGGACTGAGCACCGGGGAGCTGTTTTTT
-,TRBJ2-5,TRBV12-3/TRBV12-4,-,CASSLAYRELQYF,TGTGCCAGCAGTTTAGCTTACCGGGAGCTCCAGTACTTC
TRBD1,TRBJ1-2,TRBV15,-,CATSRAGTGISYGYTF,TGTGCCACCAGTCGGGCCGGGACAGGGATTTCTTATGGCTACACCTTC
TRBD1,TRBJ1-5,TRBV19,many,CASSQGARQPQHF,TGTGCCAGTAGTCAGGGGGCTCGGCAGCCCCAGCATTTT
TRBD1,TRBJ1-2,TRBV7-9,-,CASSLAGGQGDGYTF,TGTGCCAGCAGCTTAGCGGGGGGACAGGGAGATGGCTACACCTTC
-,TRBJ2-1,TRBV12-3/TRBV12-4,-,CAIRALYNEQFF,TGTGCTATACGGGCTCTTTACAATGAGCAGTTCTTC
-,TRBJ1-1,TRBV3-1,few,CASSHRTAALEAFF,TGTGCCAGCAGCCATAGGACAGCTGCCCTTGAAGCTTTCTTT
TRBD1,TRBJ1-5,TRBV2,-,CASSEGDRRVQPQHF,TGTGCCAGCAGTGAAGGGGACAGGAGGGTTCAGCCCCAGCATTTT
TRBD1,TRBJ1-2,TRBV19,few,CASTPGQGFGYTF,TGTGCCAGTACCCCGGGACAGGGGTTTGGCTACACCTTC
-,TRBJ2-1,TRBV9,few,CASSPEAAGHGSHNEQFF,TGTGCCAGCAGCCCGGAGGCAGCGGGACACGGTTCTCACAATGAGCAGTTCTTC
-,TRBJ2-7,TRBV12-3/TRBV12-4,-,CASSGTVPSYEQYF,TGTGCCAGCAGTGGGACGGTCCCCTCCTACGAGCAGTACTTC
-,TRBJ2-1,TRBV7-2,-,CASSSQITGFGYEQFF,TGTGCCAGCAGCTCACAGATCACAGGGTTTGGCTATGAGCAGTTCTTC
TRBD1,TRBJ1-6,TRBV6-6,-,CASSARGQNSPLHF,TGTGCCAGCAGCGCCAGGGGGCAGAATTCACCCCTCCACTTT
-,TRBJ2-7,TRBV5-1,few,CASSLDPSASSYEQYF,TGCGCCAGCAGCTTAGACCCCTCTGCTAGCTCCTACGAGCAGTACTTC
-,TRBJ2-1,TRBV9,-,CASSPDHEGQFF,TGTGCCAGCAGCCCCGACCATGAGGGGCAGTTCTTC
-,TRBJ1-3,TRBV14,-,CASSRSFSGNTIYF,TGTGCCAGCAGCAGGTCGTTCTCTGGAAACACCATATATTTT
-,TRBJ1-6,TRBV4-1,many,CASSSWEDNSPLHF,TGCGCCAGCAGCTCCTGGGAGGATAATTCACCCCTCCACTTT
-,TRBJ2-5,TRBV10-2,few,CASSVPVQETQYF,TGCGCCAGCAGTGTTCCGGTCCAAGAGACCCAGTACTTC
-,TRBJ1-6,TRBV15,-,CATSRDQFSYNSPLHF,TGTGCCACCAGCAGAGATCAGTTCTCCTATAATTCACCCCTCCACTTT
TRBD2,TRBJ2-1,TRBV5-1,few,CASSFSPGGGGEQFF,TGCGCCAGCAGCTTCTCACCGGGCGGGGGTGGTGAGCAGTTCTTC
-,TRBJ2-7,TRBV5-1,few,CASSTSKQYF,TGCGCCAGCAGCACATCGAAGCAGTACTTC
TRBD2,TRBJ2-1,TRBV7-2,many,CASSLGLAAYNEQFF,TGTGCCAGCAGCTTAGGACTAGCGGCTTACAATGAGCAGTTCTTC
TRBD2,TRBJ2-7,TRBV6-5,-,CASSYSKLASSSYEQYF,TGTGCCAGCAGTTACTCGAAACTAGCGTCTAGCTCCTACGAGCAGTACTTC
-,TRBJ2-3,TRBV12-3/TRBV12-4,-,CATRVGSTDTQYF,TGTGCCACCAGAGTCGGAAGCACAGATACGCAGTATTTT
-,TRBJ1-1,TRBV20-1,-,CSALRALEAEAFF,TGCAGTGCCTTACGGGCCCTGGAGGCTGAAGCTTTCTTT
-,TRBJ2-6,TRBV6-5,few,CASSYSRSQAGANVLTF,TGTGCCAGCAGTTACTCGAGATCACAAGCTGGGGCCAACGTCCTGACTTTC
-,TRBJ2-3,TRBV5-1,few,CASSLEGIGTDTQYF,TGCGCCAGCAGCTTGGAGGGGATCGGCACAGATACGCAGTATTTT